The 27 T cell receptor beta chains below all came from one sample that was sequenced in a study of HIV-infected children after antiretroviral therapy interruption. A 3' RACE protocol on RNA, with unique molecular identifiers, produced the TCR library. TCRdb called the 3' RACE reads again in MiXCR, with one record for every CDR3 protein. The sample shows about 89,000 distinct CDR3 sequences, 6.9% of them seen only once. Treatment specified: PENTA 11 planned treatment interruption arm or continuous ART arm. The input for sequencing was CD45RA+ CD4+ T cells from PBMCs, pooled from several time points, taken from a donor given antiretroviral therapy, either interrupted or continuous. Specified subset: naive CD4+ CD45RA+ CD45RO- T cells. All receptors come from a pool of human donors with HIV.

This clonotype was counted ten times or more. The chain has TRBV9 and TRBJ1-1; D perhaps matches TRBD1 (5 bases). The CDR3 has 14 amino acids. Germline CDR1 and CDR2: SGDLS and YYNGEE. V shed 0 bases and J shed 4 bases, with 10 bases lying between them. This CDR3 is CASSVDAGPTEAFF. The CDR3 DNA is TGTGCCAGCAGCGTAGACGCGGGACCCACTGAAGCTTTCTTT.

The chain couples TRBV5-1 to TRBJ2-5; 7 nucleotides agree with TRBD1. The CDR3 is made up of 15 amino acids. V gave up 2 bases and J gave up 1 base; unmatched junction bases: 5. Germline values: CDR1 SGHRS, CDR2 YFSETQ. Here the CDR3 reads CASSLGTAIQETQYF. In nucleotides, the CDR3 is TGCGCCAGCAGCTTAGGGACAGCAATCCAAGAGACCCAGTACTTC.

This clonotype was seen many times. The chain combines TRBV7-7 with TRBJ2-1, with 8 bases aligning to TRBD2. The J segment lost 0 bases and the V segment lost 5 bases, leaving 6 bases of the junction unmatched. Germline-derived CDR1 and CDR2 are SSHAT and FNYEAQ (reference sequence). The CDR3 extends over 16 amino acids. The CDR3: CASSPSGSSSYNEQFF. The CDR3 DNA is TGTGCCAGCAGCCCCAGCGGGAGTAGCTCCTACAATGAGCAGTTCTTC.

At least ten counts were recorded for this clonotype. The V and J genes are TRBV6-2 or TRBV6-3 and TRBJ1-1; maybe TRBD1 (5 bases). Germline values: CDR1 MNHEY, CDR2 SVGEGT. The CDR3 is 15 residues long. V gave up 2 bases and J gave up 4 bases, with 14 bases separating them. This CDR3 is CASSYRRGGGTEAFF. CDR3 coding DNA: TGTGCCAGCAGTTACCGGAGGGGCGGAGGCACTGAAGCTTTCTTT.

This clonotype was seen a few times. The chain employs TRBV3-1 and TRBJ1-1; D call uncertain. Germline CDR1 LGHDT, CDR2 YNNKEL (reference sequence). The CDR3 contains 13 residues. Trimming cost V 4 bases and J 6 bases, with 12 bases left between them. CDR3 sequence (DNA): TGTGCCAGCAGCCTCGACATATTCGCTGAAGCTTTCTTT. Translated, it gives CASSLDIFAEAFF. Together with reference TRBV3-1 and TRBJ1-1, the CDR3 gives the full variable domain: DTAVSQTPKYLVTQMGNDKSIKCEQNLGHDTMYWYKQDSKKFLKIMFSYNNKELIINETVPNRFSPKSPDKAHLNLHINSLELGDSAVYFCASSLDIFAEAFFGQGTRLTVV.

This clonotype was seen ten or more times. CDR3 sequence: CAISETPRGRMNTEAFF. The CDR3 nucleotides read TGTGCCATCAGTGAGACCCCGAGGGGGCGAATGAACACTGAAGCTTTCTTT. The V and J genes are TRBV10-3 and TRBJ1-1; TRBD1 matches at 7 bases. J gave up 0 bases and V 2 bases, and 9 bases lay outside the gene matches. Germline V gene lookup returns CDR1 ENHRY and CDR2 SYGVKD. This CDR3 comprises 17 residues.

Ten or more counts support this clonotype. The chain links TRBV12-3 or TRBV12-4 to TRBJ1-4, with D perhaps TRBD1 (6 bases). CDR3 length: 14 residues. The V end was cut by 3 bases, the J end by 4 bases, with 9 bases between. CDR3 sequence (DNA): TGTGCCAGCAGTTTCAGGGGACTTAATGAAAAACTGTTTTTT. The encoded protein is CASSFRGLNEKLFF.

This clonotype has ten or more counts. The chain recombines TRBV20-1 with TRBJ2-7; D is unclear. The V gene lost 1 base and the J gene lost 3 bases, with 4 bases spanning the gap. The length of the CDR3 is 11 residues. CDR1 is DFQATT and CDR2 is SNEGSKA in the germline V gene (reference sequence). The CDR3 region is CSARVSYEQYF. The CDR3 nucleotides read TGCAGTGCTAGAGTCAGCTACGAGCAGTACTTC.

A word on this clonotype: This may arise from a read error, as a much more abundant clone is one base away. The chain combines TRBV28 with TRBJ2-7; 7 bases are shared with TRBD2. CDR3 length: 15 amino acids. Germline V lookup: CDR1 MDHEN, CDR2 SYDVKM. The CDR3 nucleotides are TGTGCCAGCACCACCCCCGGGGGGAATCCCCACGAGCTGTACTTC. Encoded protein: CASTTPGGNPHELYF.

This chain connects TRBV19 to TRBJ1-5; D gene unclear. Looked up from germline, CDR1 is LNHDA and CDR2 is SQIVND (reference sequence). The CDR3 extends over 15 amino acids. The germline V and J ends were trimmed by 1 base and 0 bases, with 7 bases remaining between them. Written as DNA, the CDR3 is TGTGCCAGTAGTATAGTGAGGGATAGCAATCAGCCCCAGCATTTT. Its protein is CASSIVRDSNQPQHF. Looking up the rest from reference TRBV19 and TRBJ1-5 gives the full variable domain: DGGITQSPKYLFRKEGQNVTLSCEQNLNHDAMYWYRQDPGQGLRLIYYSQIVNDFQKGDIAEGYSVSREKKESFPLTVTSAQKNPTAFYLCASSIVRDSNQPQHFGDGTRLSIL.

This clonotype occurred a few times. The V gene is TRBV19, the J gene TRBJ2-1, with TRBD2 matching 9 bases. Per germline, CDR1 LNHDA and CDR2 SQIVND (reference sequence). V lost 5 bases, J lost 3 bases, and 8 bases stayed unmatched. The length of the CDR3 is 16 residues. The CDR3 coding sequence is TGTGCCAGTAGTCAAGACGGAGCGGGGGGCTACAATGAGCAGTTCTTC. It specifies CASSQDGAGGYNEQFF. Full variable domain (remainder filled in from reference TRBV19 and TRBJ2-1): DGGITQSPKYLFRKEGQNVTLSCEQNLNHDAMYWYRQDPGQGLRLIYYSQIVNDFQKGDIAEGYSVSREKKESFPLTVTSAQKNPTAFYLCASSQDGAGGYNEQFFGPGTRLTVL.

This clonotype was found many times. The rearrangement joins TRBV11-2 to TRBJ2-6, with 10 nucleotides matching TRBD1. Germline CDR1 is SGHAT and CDR2 is FQNNGV. This CDR3 comprises 18 residues. The V segment lost 6 bases and the J segment 4 bases; nucleotides outside the gene matches: 12. The CDR3 DNA sequence: TGTGCCAGCAGTCGCATCCGGGACAGGGGCCCCGGGGCCAACGTCCTGACTTTC. Its protein product is CASSRIRDRGPGANVLTF.

The table lists this clonotype with a few counts. The V call is TRBV19, the J call TRBJ2-7; 11 nucleotides align to TRBD1. The length of the CDR3 is 15 residues. CDR1 LNHDA and CDR2 SQIVND come from the germline V gene (reference sequence). Losses at the gene ends were 6 bases for V and 4 bases for J; bases not matched to a gene: 8. The CDR3 DNA is TGTGCCAGTAGGAGAACCGGGACAGGGGGGTACGAGCAGTACTTC. This codes for CASRRTGTGGYEQYF.

This clonotype was found many times. The CDR3 DNA reads as TGTGCCAGCAGTCTACTCCCCGTGAGACTAGCCAAAAACATTCAGTACTTC. Protein sequence: CASSLLPVRLAKNIQYF. This chain uses TRBV6-5 with TRBJ2-4; D gene uncertain. With 5 bases removed from V and 0 bases from J, the gap between germline ends came to 17 bases. The CDR3 covers 17 residues. Germline V gene sequence: CDR1 MNHEY, CDR2 SVGAGI.

This clonotype occurred many times. V usage is TRBV27 and J usage is TRBJ1-6; no firm D call. Trimming pared 8 bases from V and 8 bases from J, leaving 13 bases between. Germline lookup yields CDR1 MNHEY and CDR2 SMNVEV (reference sequence). This CDR3 has 13 residues. The CDR3 DNA reads TGTGCCAGCGGCCCGCAGGCAGATTCACCCCTCCACTTT. Translated: CASGPQADSPLHF.

This clonotype was seen at least ten times. The CDR3, as DNA: TGTGCCAGCAGTGGGGTGGACCAAGAGACCCAGTACTTC. Amino acid sequence: CASSGVDQETQYF. This chain links TRBV6-5 with TRBJ2-5; the D is unclear. The CDR3 totals 13 residues. The germline V gene encodes CDR1 MNHEY and CDR2 SVGAGI. V shed 5 bases and J shed 0 bases, with 7 bases lying between them.

This clonotype was seen many times. V gene TRBV20-1 combines with J gene TRBJ2-7, with TRBD1 identical over 11 bases. V shed 3 bases, J shed 3 bases, and the junction held 4 bases outside the gene matches. The CDR3 covers 14 residues. Germline loops: CDR1 DFQATT, CDR2 SNEGSKA (reference sequence). The CDR3: CSARRGQGDYEQYF. The CDR3 DNA reads as TGCAGTGCTAGGAGGGGACAGGGGGACTACGAGCAGTACTTC.

This clonotype was seen at least ten times. This chain connects TRBV4-1 to TRBJ1-1; 8 bases align to TRBD1. Germline CDR1 MGHRA, CDR2 YSYEKL. The CDR3 loop spans 15 amino acids. The V and J ends lost 1 base and 6 bases, in that order; junction bases with no gene match: 7. CDR3 DNA sequence: TGCGCCAGCAGCCAAGCGGGGGCAGGGGGCTCTGAAGCTTTCTTT. It translates to CASSQAGAGGSEAFF.

This clonotype has at least ten counts. The chain carries TRBV5-1 and TRBJ2-3, with D unresolved. Trimming left V 4 bases short and J 0 bases short, with 9 bases between. This CDR3 comprises 14 residues. The germline CDR1 and CDR2 sequences are SGHRS and YFSETQ. CDR3 coding DNA: TGCGCCAGCAGCAAGGGATTCAGCACAGATACGCAGTATTTT. Protein sequence: CASSKGFSTDTQYF.

In its sample, this clonotype was seen many times. The chain uses TRBV12-3 or TRBV12-4 and TRBJ1-2; D call uncertain. V was pared by 3 bases and J by 4 bases, with 9 bases between. This CDR3 is 13 amino acids long. CDR3 DNA: TGTGCCAGCAGTTTGGGTCAGATCTATGGCTACACCTTC. It specifies CASSLGQIYGYTF.

The table lists this clonotype with many counts. This chain links TRBV10-3 with TRBJ1-1, with TRBD1 matching over 8 bases. The germline gives CDR1 ENHRY, CDR2 SYGVKD. V gave up 5 bases and J gave up 3 bases; unmatched junction bases: 5. CDR3 length: 14 residues. The CDR3 sequence: CAISKDRADTEAFF. In DNA, the CDR3 is TGTGCCATCAGTAAGGACAGGGCGGACACTGAAGCTTTCTTT.

This clonotype was observed many times. The chain combines TRBV5-1 with TRBJ2-2, with D possibly TRBD1 on 5 matching bases. CDR1 is SGHRS, CDR2 YFSETQ, per germline. This CDR3 region has 17 residues. V was clipped by 2 bases and J by 0 bases, with 14 bases between them. CDR3 residues: CASSFDRASANTGELFF. The CDR3 bases are TGCGCCAGCAGCTTCGACAGAGCCTCCGCGAACACCGGGGAGCTGTTTTTT.

The genes are TRBV18 and TRBJ1-2; D ambiguous. Germline CDR1 and CDR2: KGHSH and LQKENI. V lost 2 bases to trimming and J lost 3 bases, with 7 bases between them. This CDR3 region has 13 residues. This chain's CDR3 is CASSPGLDYGYTF. In DNA form, the CDR3 reads TGTGCCAGCTCACCAGGCCTGGACTATGGCTACACCTTC.

At least ten counts were recorded for this clonotype. J is TRBJ1-1 and V is TRBV30; 7 bases agree with TRBD1. CDR3 size: 13 residues. Germline values: CDR1 GTSNPN, CDR2 SVGIG (reference sequence). V was pared by 4 bases and J by 1 base, with 3 bases of the junction left unmatched. The CDR3 nucleotides read TGTGCCTGGACACACAGGGGGAACACTGAAGCTTTCTTT. Translated, it gives CAWTHRGNTEAFF.

There are many counts of this clonotype. The V and J genes are TRBV19 and TRBJ2-3; no definite D call. This CDR3 region has 13 residues. The ends were cut back, 5 bases at V and 1 base at J, with 7 bases in the middle. Germline V gene data show CDR1 as LNHDA and CDR2 as SQIVND (reference sequence). The CDR3 bases are TGTGCCAGTAGTGGACGGGGCACAGATACGCAGTATTTT. It is translated as CASSGRGTDTQYF.

This clonotype appeared many times. V gene TRBV10-3 combines with J gene TRBJ2-7; 10 bases map to TRBD1. V was pared by 10 bases and J by 10 bases, with 16 bases of the junction left unmatched. Germline V gives CDR1 ENHRY, CDR2 SYGVKD. CDR3 length: 14 amino acids. CDR3 residues: CASISGQGQREQYF. As DNA, the CDR3 is TGTGCCAGCATTTCGGGACAGGGGCAGCGAGAACAGTACTTC.

This clonotype showed up just a few times. The chain combines TRBV11-2 with TRBJ2-1; TRBD2 agrees at 10 bases. The CDR3 has 16 amino acids. V lost 4 bases and J lost 4; bases outside the gene matches: 7. CDR1 is SGHAT, CDR2 FQNNGV, per germline. In nucleotides, the CDR3 is TGTGCCAGCAGCTCGATGGTAGCGGGGGGTTACAATGAGCAGTTCTTC. As protein: CASSSMVAGGYNEQFF.